The rows below give T cell receptor beta chains drawn from one sample of a study of shared clonotypes between healthy human individuals. Produced via immunoSEQ multiplex PCR; TCRdb's table is partial and in-frame only. The data hold roughly 2 million clones, with 90% to 97% observed a single time. Sample: naive CD4+ T cells sorted from blood. Receptors were obtained from a man aged 18 to 30 in good health. The CDR3 runs from the conserved cysteine through the conserved F or W. A D gene is named only where the DNA matches it firmly. Where a row states a size, it is once, few, many or the class of an expanded clone; other rows omit it.

clone_size j_call v_call d_call cdr3_aa cdr3_nt
few TRBJ1-6 TRBV6-4 NA CASRTTATSYNSPLHF TGTGCCAGCAGAACGACGGCGACCTCCTATAATTCACCCCTCCACTTT
NA TRBJ2-5 TRBV11-3 NA CASSPGAANQETQYF TGTGCCAGCAGCCCAGGAGCGGCAAACCAAGAGACCCAGTACTTC
NA TRBJ1-2 TRBV2 TRBD1 CATSGTGGLIGGYTF TGTGCCACTTCGGGGACAGGGGGGCTAATCGGTGGCTACACCTTC
NA TRBJ1-6 TRBV27 NA CASSLFGSSYNSPLHF TGTGCCAGCAGCCTTTTCGGAAGCTCCTATAATTCACCCCTCCACTTT
NA TRBJ2-1 TRBV7-9 NA CAIPGRASYNEQFF TGTGCCATCCCGGGCAGGGCCTCCTACAATGAGCAGTTCTTC
NA TRBJ2-3 TRBV10-3 TRBD2 CAACSGFTDTQYF TGTGCCGCATGTAGCGGGTTTACAGATACGCAGTATTTT
NA TRBJ2-3 TRBV25-1 NA CASSDRGFTDTQYF TGTGCCAGCAGTGACAGGGGCTTCACAGATACGCAGTATTTT
NA TRBJ2-5 TRBV5-5 NA CASSLPGGSGPSQYF TGTGCCAGCAGCTTGCCAGGGGGAAGCGGGCCGTCCCAGTACTTC
NA TRBJ2-6 TRBV7-2 TRBD1 CASRVQGQSGANVLTF TGTGCCAGCAGGGTACAGGGACAGTCTGGGGCCAACGTCCTGACTTTC
NA TRBJ1-6 TRBV5-1 NA CASSLDGVSPLHF TGCGCCAGCAGCTTGGATGGCGTTTCACCCCTCCACTTT